One and the same sample provided the 9 T cell receptor beta chains below, sequenced in a study of cytomegalovirus exposure and HLA in healthy donors. Libraries were prepared by immunoSEQ multiplex PCR; TCRdb keeps only in-frame clonotypes and omits some of them. The sample yields under 200,000 clones, 75% to 90% seen once. Sequencing was done on a sample of PBMCs. These receptors originate from a man aged 18 to 29 in good health and CMV-seropositive.

The gene calls are TRBV9 and TRBJ2-3; 7 bases are a match to TRBD1. The CDR3 consists of 15 residues. Trimming cost V 0 bases and J 4 bases; bases outside gene matches: 5. Germline V lookup: CDR1 SGDLS, CDR2 YYNGEE. The CDR3 DNA is TGTGCCAGCAGCGTAGAGGGGACAGCTTCAGATACGCAGTATTTT. Protein sequence: CASSVEGTASDTQYF.

The gene calls are TRBV2 and TRBJ1-2; no reliable D call. The CDR3 has 12 amino acids. Trimming stripped 6 bases from V and 5 bases from J, with 10 bases between. Germline CDR1 is SNHLY and CDR2 is FYNNEI. CDR3 residues: CASSGRPYGYTF. The CDR3 DNA follows: TGTGCCAGCAGCGGTCGCCCGTATGGCTACACCTTC.

This chain connects TRBV7-6 to TRBJ2-2; D is uncertain. V gave up 5 bases and J gave up 1 base, with 14 bases separating them. Germline assignment: CDR1 SGHVS and CDR2 FNYEAQ. This CDR3 has 16 residues. DNA of the CDR3: TGTGCCAGCAGCCAACCGTGGGCAGGGAACACCGGGGAGCTGTTTTTT. Its translation: CASSQPWAGNTGELFF.

The V call is TRBV19, the J call TRBJ2-3; no firm D call. The CDR3 covers 11 residues. The germline gives CDR1 LNHDA, CDR2 SQIVND (reference sequence). Trimming stripped 5 bases from V and 10 bases from J, with 10 bases between. CDR3: CASSSGLAQYF. In DNA, the CDR3 is TGTGCCAGTAGTTCGGGTTTGGCGCAGTATTTT.

This clone counts as large (0.1 to 1%). The chain is built from TRBV6-5 and TRBJ2-7; D gene ambiguous. V shed 4 bases and J shed 1 base, with 8 bases lying between them. Germline-derived CDR1 and CDR2 are MNHEY and SVGAGI. CDR3 size: 13 residues. CDR3 in DNA: TGTGCCAGCAGTTCGGTCATTTCCTACGAGCAGTACTTC. The encoded protein is CASSSVISYEQYF.

This clone was seen once. The J gene is TRBJ1-2, the V gene TRBV7-9; D possibly corresponds to TRBD1 (5 bases). Germline loops: CDR1 SEHNR, CDR2 FQNEAQ (reference sequence). The CDR3 consists of 15 residues. V dropped 3 bases and J dropped 8 bases, with 19 bases sitting between them. The CDR3: CASSFDPRQPRGYTF. As DNA, the CDR3 is TGTGCCAGCAGCTTCGACCCTCGACAGCCCCGGGGCTACACCTTC.

The gene calls are TRBV27 and TRBJ2-7, with 11 bases fitting TRBD2. The germline CDR1 and CDR2 sequences are MNHEY and SMNVEV (reference sequence). V shed 5 bases, J shed 4 bases, and the junction held 10 bases outside the gene matches. The CDR3 is 16 amino acids. CDR3 sequence: CASSATPTSGAYEQYF. The CDR3 region has the DNA TGTGCCAGCAGTGCCACCCCGACTAGCGGGGCGTACGAGCAGTACTTC.

The chain links TRBV29-1 to TRBJ1-4; the D gene is possibly TRBD1 (5 bases). Trimming removed 7 bases at V and 8 bases at J, with 14 bases between. Germline CDR1 and CDR2: SQVTM and ANQGSEA. The CDR3 loop spans 12 amino acids. As DNA, the CDR3 is TGCAGCGCCACCCAGGGTTTCGAAAAACTGTTTTTT. Translation gives CSATQGFEKLFF. Combining the CDR3 with reference TRBV29-1 and TRBJ1-4 gives the whole variable domain SAVISQKPSRDICQRGTSLTIQCQVDSQVTMMFWYRQQPGQSLTLIATANQGSEATYESGFVIDKFPISRPNLTFSTLTVSNMSPEDSSIYLCSATQGFEKLFFGSGTQLSVL.

This clone has only a few counts. The chain recombines TRBV2 with TRBJ2-7; TRBD1 matches at 8 bases. Germline V gene sequence: CDR1 SNHLY, CDR2 FYNNEI. V was clipped by 4 bases and J by 1 base; unmatched bases: 3. CDR3 length equals 14 residues. DNA of the CDR3: TGTGCCAGCAGTGGGACAGGGAGGTCCTACGAGCAGTACTTC. It specifies CASSGTGRSYEQYF.